The T cell receptor (beta chain) described here comes from a study of post-analysis software for immune sequencing data. Background on the study: The patients showed relapsing-remitting, secondary progressive and progressive-relapsing multiple sclerosis courses.

General observations from the study: The study found significantly lower normalized Chao1 diversity in multiple sclerosis patients than in controls. With F measure, samples from one preparation batch clustered together strongly. Patients carried roughly 5 TRBV segments more frequently than controls did, and TRBV5-6, TRBV5-1 and TRBV20-1 were among them.

As for this clonotype: What it recognizes is unknown. One end of the junction does not line up with germline, which may come from a read error.

Carried by the TCR beta cDNA libraries were unique molecular identifiers. When about 0.9 to 10 million T cells were used, they gave a few hundred thousand cDNA molecules. MiXCR, applied by TCRdb to the PCR reads, yields one record per CDR3 protein. Here the sample spans approximately 440,000 distinct CDR3 sequences, nearly 45% being singletons. The germline V gene has CDR1 SGDLS and CDR2 YYNGEE. The CDR3 spans 13 residues. The clonotype comes from a girl aged 5 to 17 with multiple sclerosis. Sequencing was performed on blood. The chain joins TRBV9 to TRBJ2-1; TRBD1 might be the D (5 bases). CDR3 region: CTSSVVFQGDQFF. CDR3 sequence (DNA): TGTACCAGCAGCGTAGTATTCCAGGGTGACCAGTTCTTC.